The text below deals with one T cell receptor beta chain. The data stem from a study of breast tumors, draining lymph nodes, adjacent tissues. This CDR3 is 16 amino acids long. Losses at the gene ends were 4 bases for V and 3 bases for J; bases not matched to a gene: 11. The germline gives CDR1 SGDLS, CDR2 YYNGEE. One entry per CDR3 protein results from TCRdb running MiXCR on the multiplex PCR reads. Of some 14,000 distinct CDR3 sequences listed, roughly 55% are singletons. Source material: tumor-adjacent breast tissue. V is TRBV9 and J is TRBJ2-7, with 9 nucleotides matching TRBD1. This TCR was recovered from a female donor with breast cancer. Some clones in this sample may be carry-over from other donors' samples. The CDR3 loop is CASSRTRGQGYYEQYF. Written as DNA, the CDR3 is TGTGCCAGCAGCCGTACCAGGGGACAGGGCTACTACGAGCAGTACTTC.